This passage covers 24 T cell receptor beta chains from one sample sequenced in a study of tumor-infiltrating lymphocytes in localized non-small cell lung cancer. Assay used: immunoSEQ multiplex PCR; TCRdb lists only in-frame clones, some missing. The repertoire holds about 23,000 clones, with approximately 70% as singletons. Sequencing was done on a sample of lung tumor tissue. The source is a human donor with non-small cell lung cancer.

J is TRBJ2-1 and V is TRBV6-4; 9 bases align to TRBD2. J was trimmed by 7 bases and V by 6 bases; bases with no gene match: 10. CDR1 MRHNA and CDR2 SNTAGT come from the germline V gene. CDR3 length: 15 amino acids. CDR3 loop: CASSRGAGGSNEQFF. In DNA form, the CDR3 reads TGTGCCAGCAGCCGAGGGGCGGGAGGGTCGAATGAGCAGTTCTTC.

The genes are TRBV25-1 and TRBJ2-1; D gene ambiguous. V was shortened by 6 bases and J by 0 bases, with 9 bases between the two germline ends. Germline loops: CDR1 MGHDK, CDR2 SYGVNS. The length of the CDR3 is 14 residues. The CDR3 DNA reads TGTGCCAGCAGCGGGCTTAGCTCCTACAATGAGCAGTTCTTC. Protein sequence: CASSGLSSYNEQFF.

This clone was observed a handful of times. The chain combines TRBV2 with TRBJ2-1, with 12 bases identical to TRBD2. CDR3 length: 15 residues. V gave up 6 bases and J gave up 9 bases; unmatched junction bases: 9. Germline CDR1 and CDR2: SNHLY and FYNNEI. The DNA of the CDR3 is TGTGCCAGCAGGGTTCCTAGCGGGAGGGGTGGTGAGCAGTTCTTC. Translation gives CASRVPSGRGGEQFF.

The rearrangement links TRBV19 to TRBJ2-7; D is unclear. The CDR3 extends over 11 amino acids. CDR1 is LNHDA and CDR2 is SQIVND in the germline V gene (reference sequence). V lost 7 bases, J lost 2 bases, and 6 bases lay in between. The CDR3 DNA sequence: TGTGCCAGTAAGGACCCCTACGAGCAGTACTTC. This gives the protein CASKDPYEQYF.

This clone was detected a few times. The rearrangement uses TRBV6-1 and TRBJ2-1; 11 positions match TRBD2. With 6 bases clipped from V and 2 bases from J, the junction kept 3 bases outside the gene matches. The CDR3 has 15 residues. From germline, CDR1 is MNHNS and CDR2 SASEGT. The CDR3 nucleotides read TGTGCCAGCAGCCTTAGCGGGGGGGCCTACAATGAGCAGTTCTTC. It yields the protein CASSLSGGAYNEQFF.

The count of this clone is one. V usage is TRBV9 and J usage is TRBJ1-2; D remains ambiguous. The V and J ends lost 3 bases and 2 bases respectively, with 14 bases between them. The germline CDR1 and CDR2 sequences are SGDLS and YYNGEE. This CDR3 spans 15 amino acids. The CDR3 spells CASSGSVTLNYGYTF. CDR3 DNA: TGTGCCAGCAGCGGGTCGGTTACTCTCAACTATGGCTACACCTTC.

V and J are TRBV6-5 and TRBJ2-1, with 7 bases that match TRBD2. The CDR3 consists of 13 residues. Germline V lookup: CDR1 MNHEY, CDR2 SVGAGI. CDR3 in amino acids: CATFGGRSYEQFF. The CDR3 bases are TGTGCGACTTTCGGCGGGAGATCGTATGAGCAGTTCTTC.

This clone was detected a few times. This chain joins TRBV7-8 and TRBJ2-7, with TRBD2 matching 7 bases. The CDR3 is made up of 16 amino acids. The germline CDR1 and CDR2 sequences are SGHVS and FQNEAQ. V lost 1 base and J lost 0; bases outside the gene matches: 6. The CDR3 is CASSLEEAGTSYEQYF. Written as DNA, the CDR3 is TGTGCCAGCAGCTTAGAAGAAGCGGGAACCTCCTACGAGCAGTACTTC.

The rearrangement uses TRBV7-9 and TRBJ2-7; TRBD2 matches at 7 bases. This CDR3 comprises 17 residues. V lost 5 bases, J lost 0 bases, and 13 bases stayed unmatched. The germline V gene has CDR1 SEHNR and CDR2 FQNEAQ (reference sequence). The CDR3 loop reads CASSGGGAGGSSYEQYF. In DNA form, the CDR3 reads TGTGCCAGCAGCGGGGGGGGTGCGGGCGGGAGCTCCTACGAGCAGTACTTC.

The genes are TRBV28 and TRBJ2-3; D gene unclear. Germline CDR1 is MDHEN and CDR2 is SYDVKM. The CDR3 covers 12 residues. V was clipped by 2 bases and J by 7 bases, with 7 bases between them. The CDR3 sequence: CASSLNRNTQYF. CDR3 bases: TGTGCCAGCAGTTTAAACAGAAATACGCAGTATTTT. Looking up the rest from reference TRBV28 and TRBJ2-3 gives the full variable domain: DVKVTQSSRYLVKRTGEKVFLECVQDMDHENMFWYRQDPGLGLRLIYFSYDVKMKEKGDIPEGYSVSREKKERFSLILESASTNQTSMYLCASSLNRNTQYFGPGTRLTVL.

This clone was recorded a few times. The rearrangement links TRBV30 to TRBJ1-4; a weak D match, TRBD1 (5 bases). Germline assignment: CDR1 GTSNPN and CDR2 SVGIG (reference sequence). CDR3 length: 15 residues. The germline V and J ends were trimmed by 0 bases and 8 bases, with 16 bases remaining between them. Written as DNA, the CDR3 is TGTGCCTGGAGTGTAATGGGCAGGGTGGGAGAAAAACTGTTTTTT. Translated: CAWSVMGRVGEKLFF.

The chain joins TRBV5-8 to TRBJ1-5; 8 positions agree with TRBD1. V trimming: 0 bases; J trimming: 5 bases; junction bases outside the gene matches: 4. CDR3 length equals 15 residues. The germline gives CDR1 SGHTS, CDR2 YDEGEE. The CDR3 DNA is TGTGCCAGCAGCTTGGGACAGGGGCGATATCAGCCCCAGCATTTT. It specifies CASSLGQGRYQPQHF.

The chain couples TRBV4-2 to TRBJ2-5, with TRBD2 matching over 11 bases. The CDR3 totals 17 residues. Germline CDR1 LGHNA, CDR2 YNFKEQ. With V trimmed by 1 base and J by 5 bases, 9 bases remained unmatched. The chain's CDR3 is CASSQVSIAGGGETQYF. The CDR3, as DNA: TGTGCCAGCAGCCAAGTCTCGATAGCGGGAGGGGGGGAGACCCAGTACTTC.

The chain links TRBV7-1 to TRBJ2-2; TRBD2 matches at 7 bases. TRBV7-1 is placed among ORFs of uncertain function. The CDR3 has 14 residues. The ends lost 4 bases at V and 4 bases at J; junction bases unmatched: 3. The DNA for the CDR3 is TGTGCCAGCAGCTGGGGGGGAGCCACCGGGGAGCTGTTTTTT. The encoded protein is CASSWGGATGELFF.

This chain connects TRBV29-1 to TRBJ1-1; D remains ambiguous. CDR1 is SQVTM, CDR2 ANQGSEA, per germline. The CDR3 is made up of 13 amino acids. The ends were cut back, 6 bases at V and 1 base at J, with 12 bases in the middle. This CDR3 reads CSVEDLRNTEAFF. The CDR3 bases are TGCAGCGTGGAGGACCTAAGGAACACTGAAGCTTTCTTT. The full variable domain, rest sourced from reference TRBV29-1 and TRBJ1-1, is SAVISQKPSRDICQRGTSLTIQCQVDSQVTMMFWYRQQPGQSLTLIATANQGSEATYESGFVIDKFPISRPNLTFSTLTVSNMSPEDSSIYLCSVEDLRNTEAFFGQGTRLTVV.

The V call is TRBV5-8, the J call TRBJ2-1, with a tentative D call TRBD2 (5 bases). This CDR3 contains 14 residues. The V and J ends lost 2 bases and 4 bases respectively, with 10 bases between them. Germline-derived CDR1 and CDR2 are SGHTS and YDEGEE. The CDR3 region is CASSLPGSYNEQFF. The CDR3 nucleotides read TGTGCCAGCAGCTTACCGGGATCGTACAATGAGCAGTTCTTC.

This clone occurred a few times. The rearrangement uses TRBV4-1 and TRBJ2-7; 7 bases line up with TRBD2. This CDR3 region has 15 residues. CDR1 is MGHRA, CDR2 YSYEKL, per germline. Trimming cost V 1 base and J 4 bases; bases outside gene matches: 7. Written as DNA, the CDR3 is TGCGCCAGCAGCCAAGCCCTAGCGGCTGAATACGAGCAGTACTTC. Translated, it gives CASSQALAAEYEQYF.

V usage is TRBV9 and J usage is TRBJ2-7, with TRBD1 as a possible D gene (6 bases). CDR1 SGDLS and CDR2 YYNGEE come from the germline V gene. The CDR3 contains 16 residues. V lost 4 bases, J lost 2 bases, and 19 bases lay in between. The CDR3 DNA reads TGTGCCAGCAGCACTCGTGCAGGGGTTCCCACCTACGAGCAGTACTTC. Translated: CASSTRAGVPTYEQYF. Combining the CDR3 with reference TRBV9 and TRBJ2-7 gives the whole variable domain DSGVTQTPKHLITATGQRVTLRCSPRSGDLSVYWYQQSLDQGLQFLIQYYNGEERAKGNILERFSAQQFPDLHSELNLSSLELGDSALYFCASSTRAGVPTYEQYFGPGTRLTVT.

This chain links TRBV7-6 with TRBJ1-6; weak D call: TRBD1 (6 bases). With 4 bases removed from V and 7 bases from J, the gap between germline ends came to 14 bases. The CDR3 length is 15 residues. The germline V gene has CDR1 SGHVS and CDR2 FNYEAQ. This CDR3 is CASSSNRQANSPLHF. CDR3 coding DNA: TGTGCCAGCAGCTCAAACCGACAGGCCAATTCACCCCTCCACTTT.

The J gene is TRBJ2-1, the V gene TRBV7-2; 7 positions match TRBD1. This CDR3 is built from 16 residues. Trimming took 4 bases from V and 1 from J; bases not matched to a gene: 7. Looked up from germline, CDR1 is SGHTA and CDR2 is FQGNSA. The CDR3 DNA reads TGTGCCAGCAGCTCAGCCCGACAGGGTTCCTACAATGAGCAGTTCTTC. As protein: CASSSARQGSYNEQFF.

The genes are TRBV10-3 and TRBJ2-7; D unresolved. There are 13 residues in the CDR3. Trimming removed 3 bases at V and 0 bases at J, with 6 bases between. Per germline, CDR1 ENHRY and CDR2 SYGVKD. CDR3 amino acids: CAISEIVSYEQYF. In nucleotides, the CDR3 is TGTGCCATCAGTGAAATAGTCTCCTACGAGCAGTACTTC.

The chain carries TRBV23-1 and TRBJ2-5; weak D call: TRBD2 (6 bases). TRBV23-1 belongs to the ORF category, with a function that is uncertain. The CDR3 length is 13 residues. Deletions cut 1 base from V and 3 bases from J, with 6 bases between. The CDR3 coding sequence is TGCGCCAGCAGTCAATGGGAGGAAGAGACCCAGTACTTC. It is translated as CASSQWEEETQYF.

V usage is TRBV20-1 and J usage is TRBJ2-5; D uncertain. The CDR3 is 11 residues long. V lost 6 bases and J 0 bases, leaving 5 bases between the germline ends. Germline V gene data show CDR1 as DFQATT and CDR2 as SNEGSKA (reference sequence). The DNA for the CDR3 is TGCAGTGCGGGGTACCAAGAGACCCAGTACTTC. Translating it yields CSAGYQETQYF.

Turning to this clone: At one boundary the junction diverges from the germline segment, which might be a read error. The V gene is TRBV19, the J gene TRBJ2-2; D is possibly TRBD2 (5 bases). The CDR3 has 15 amino acids. Germline V gene data show CDR1 as LNHDA and CDR2 as SQIVND (reference sequence). CDR3 bases: TGCGCGACCGAGGGCAGCGCATCGAACACCGGGGAGCTGTTTTTT. This encodes CATEGSASNTGELFF. The full variable domain, rest sourced from reference TRBV19 and TRBJ2-2, is DGGITQSPKYLFRKEGQNVTLSCEQNLNHDAMYWYRQDPGQGLRLIYYSQIVNDFQKGDIAEGYSVSREKKESFPLTVTSAQKNPTAFYLCATEGSASNTGELFFGEGSRLTVL.